This TCR beta chain derives from a study of response to subunit inactivated influenza vaccine. Study-level findings and limits: It was the authors' suggestion that each seasonal influenza vaccination recruits few new T cells.

On this clonotype itself: Its antigen is undetermined.

Using its own MiXCR run on the RT-PCR reads, TCRdb lists one record per CDR3 protein. The sample records 450,000 to 550,000 distinct CDR3 sequences, around 25% being singletons. The specimen comprised CD4+ T cells sorted from PBMCs, sampled around 5 days after vaccination. The origin of this receptor is a man aged 50 to 60 who received an inactivated influenza vaccine.

This CDR3 is CASSRQDSEAFF. In nucleotides, the CDR3 is TGCGCCAGCAGCCGCCAGGACAGTGAAGCTTTCTTT. This sequence joins TRBV4-3 and TRBJ1-1, with D perhaps matching TRBD1 (6 bases). The V end lost 4 bases, the J end lost 7 bases, and 10 bases lay between the germline ends. The germline V gene encodes CDR1 LGHNA and CDR2 YSLEER. CDR3 length: 12 residues.